This T cell receptor (beta chain) was sequenced in a study of blood T cell repertoires in COVID-19. Study-level background: From T cells, B-cell-depleted T cells, or PBMCs came the material, which was cDNA or gDNA.

Participant age was roughly 18 to 95 years, and participants resided in approximately 25 US areas. The J segment lost 3 bases and the V segment lost 3 bases, leaving 16 bases of the junction unmatched. The CDR3 covers 18 residues. CDR1 and CDR2 (germline): MNHEY, SVGEGT. This clone came up a few times. Authors' processing steps: Amplification from reference gene primers served as the basis for estimated nucleated cell counts. TCRdb's table, derived via immunoSEQ multiplex PCR, lists solely in-frame clones and lacks some. V and J calls and clone size are those listed in that table; D and trimming were worked out from the DNA. The table lists 350,000 to 450,000 clones, 80% to 95% of them singletons.

This TCR came from a middle-aged woman who had been exposed to COVID-19. Sequencing was done on a sample of PBMCs or T cells enriched from blood (not recorded which). The chain carries TRBV6-2 or TRBV6-3 and TRBJ2-7; 8 bases are shared with TRBD1. The CDR3 sequence: CASSYSWDDGQGNYEQYF. The CDR3 region has the DNA TGTGCCAGCAGTTATTCGTGGGACGACGGACAGGGTAACTACGAGCAGTACTTC.